This T cell receptor beta chain was observed in a study of T cells in Graves' hyperthyroidism and ophthalmopathy. Whole-study context: Peripheral blood was taken when the disease was first diagnosed, before any treatment began.

Ten or more counts support this clonotype. The antigen remains unidentified. Any patient presenting with uncontrolled infection, other autoimmune disease, pregnancy or lactation was left out. Cells are PBMCs isolated from approximately 9.2 ml of fresh blood. Trimming left V 5 bases short and J 2 bases short, with 12 bases between. CDR1 is DFQATT and CDR2 is SNEGSKA in the germline V gene (reference sequence). The CDR3 sequence is 14 residues long. RNA transcripts provided the source from which TCR beta CDR3 regions were amplified. TCR CDR3 underwent first-round RT-PCR with the HTBI primer set. One entry per CDR3 protein, called by TCRdb with MiXCR from the multiplex PCR reads. The sample carries a few hundred thousand distinct CDR3 sequences, about 16% recorded once. General study points: Most thyroid clonotypes with frequency above 0.001 were detected in blood.

The sequence was collected from a woman aged 25-40 years with Graves' ophthalmopathy. Sequencing was carried out using blood. The genes are TRBV20-1 and TRBJ2-2; D is possibly TRBD1 (6 bases). CDR3 sequence (DNA): TGCAGTGCTCGTTCACAGGGAAACACCGGGGAGCTGTTTTTT. Its translation is CSARSQGNTGELFF.